These T cell receptor beta chains were read from a single sample in a study of shared clonotypes between healthy human individuals. Repertoires were generated with immunoSEQ multiplex PCR, while TCRdb's copy carries only in-frame clones and drops some. The sample has about 800,000 clones; around 96% are singletons. Sequences were obtained from naive CD8+ T cells sorted from blood. All receptors come from a man aged 30 to 45 in good health. Both conserved end residues are part of each CDR3. Fields, in order: V gene, D gene, CDR3 protein. The D gene is left open where the match is weak.

TRBV30 | NA | CAWSVLGYGDTQYF
TRBV4-1 | NA | CASSQEGGNTIYF
TRBV7-9 | NA | CASSPRLAPEQFF
TRBV28 | TRBD1 | CASRHRTGDQPQHF
TRBV7-9 | NA | CASESPGLLHGYTF
TRBV7-9 | TRBD2 | CASSGGTRWDEQYF
TRBV9 | NA | CASSVRPSPRDNEQFF
TRBV5-4 | TRBD1 | CASTRPGTGADLYEQYF
TRBV11-3 | NA | CASSVGTDDYQETQYF
TRBV29-1 | NA | CSVEGSPGELNTEAFF
TRBV7-9 | TRBD2 | CASSSTTSGAGSYNEQFF
TRBV7-9 | NA | CASSQLNEQYF
TRBV29-1 | NA | CSVEGVGGDTEAFF
TRBV9 | NA | CASSRATWDTYGYTF
TRBV7-9 | NA | CAIAEDSYNEQFF
TRBV7-3 | NA | CASSLYGGGSYEQYF
TRBV11-2 | NA | CASSRAGEGGTEAFF
TRBV13 | NA | CASSLARDNEQFF
TRBV7-9 | TRBD2 | CASSGERELEYEQYF
TRBV9 | NA | CASSVGGGPGTEAFF
TRBV5-4 | TRBD1 | CASSLQGAGNTIYF
TRBV7-7 | TRBD1 | CASSLGAGGDETQYF
TRBV7-9 | NA | CASSLSPGSYEQYF
TRBV7-9 | TRBD2 | CASSPGGRTGELFF
TRBV5-1 | NA | CASSLVGVMVNEQFF
TRBV10-1 | TRBD2 | CASSVAGELNSYNEQFF
TRBV27 | NA | CASSNGGAYEQYF
TRBV5-8 | NA | CASSQNDERAGRDGYTF
TRBV27 | TRBD1 | CASSQLGTDNEQFF
TRBV28 | TRBD1 | CASSFRGLNYGYTF
TRBV29-1 | NA | CSANGAEVSYNEQFF
TRBV6-1 | NA | CASIKVHDGKNIQYF
TRBV4-1 | TRBD1 | CASSQGTGWQPQHF
TRBV30 | TRBD2 | CAWNELAGGYEQYF
TRBV20-1 | NA | CSARGEPQFF
TRBV11-2 | NA | CASSLDPLKGQLNTEAFF
TRBV7-9 | TRBD2 | CASSLWTSGRETQYF
TRBV13 | TRBD2 | CASSSGLAGEDTQYF
TRBV4-3 | TRBD1 | CASSQVDRADQPQHF